A single sample is the source of the 23 T cell receptor beta chains below, sequenced in a study of beta chain features in type 1 diabetes. Expressed TCRB transcripts were sequenced because the entire RNA isolate underwent reverse transcription. The table came from immunoSEQ multiplex PCR; TCRdb's copy has only in-frame clones and leaves some out. The sample holds approximately 150,000 clones, about 9.7% seen once. The sequencing sample was made of central memory CD4+ T cells from blood. Source of these receptors: a woman aged 40-49 years in good health.

The sample holds a few counts of this clone. DNA of the CDR3: TGTGCCAGCTCACCAAACGAGTACGAGCAGTACTTC. Protein sequence: CASSPNEYEQYF. The chain carries TRBV18 and TRBJ2-7; unclear D gene. Germline CDR1 reads KGHSH; CDR2 reads LQKENI. This CDR3 is 12 amino acids long. Between the trimmed V and J ends, which lost 2 bases and 4 bases, there was a span of 6 bases.

The rearrangement uses TRBV7-2 and TRBJ1-1; D not certain. This CDR3 is built from 14 residues. Trimming removed 1 base at V and 3 bases at J, with 9 bases between. From germline, CDR1 is SGHTA and CDR2 FQGNSA. The CDR3 is CASSLGPADTEAFF. CDR3 in DNA: TGTGCCAGCAGCTTAGGCCCCGCGGACACTGAAGCTTTCTTT.

The chain carries TRBV6-6 and TRBJ2-1, with 8 bases identical to TRBD2. The CDR3 is 16 amino acids. V gave up 6 bases and J gave up 5 bases; unmatched junction bases: 12. CDR1 and CDR2 from the germline V gene are MNHNY and SVGAGI (reference sequence). CDR3 sequence reads: CASSAHTSGINNEQFF. The CDR3 DNA is TGTGCCAGCAGCGCCCACACTAGCGGTATTAACAATGAGCAGTTCTTC.

The chain couples TRBV6-6 to TRBJ2-7; D is perhaps TRBD2 (6 bases). The CDR3 spans 13 residues. Trimming removed 4 bases from V and 7 bases from J, with 14 bases in between. Germline V gene data show CDR1 as MNHNY and CDR2 as SVGAGI (reference sequence). CDR3 sequence (DNA): TGTGCCAGCAGTTTAACCGGGACTCATGAGCAGTACTTC. Its protein product is CASSLTGTHEQYF.

This clone turned up a few times. The V and J genes are TRBV29-1 and TRBJ2-7; 7 bases are shared with TRBD1. The CDR3 extends over 12 amino acids. With V trimmed by 8 bases and J by 6 bases, 10 bases remained unmatched. Looked up from germline, CDR1 is SQVTM and CDR2 is ANQGSEA. CDR3: CSIMDRKSEQYF. As DNA, the CDR3 is TGCAGCATTATGGACAGGAAGAGCGAGCAGTACTTC.

The table lists this clone with a few counts. This chain links TRBV5-4 with TRBJ2-1; D remains ambiguous. V lost 3 bases and J lost 0, with 13 bases in between. The CDR3 contains 16 residues. From germline, CDR1 is SGHNT and CDR2 YYREEE (reference sequence). This chain's CDR3 is CASSSEIRSSYNEQFF. DNA for the CDR3: TGTGCCAGCAGCTCCGAAATCCGGAGCTCCTACAATGAGCAGTTCTTC.

The chain links TRBV18 to TRBJ1-1; no firm D call. Trimming stripped 1 base from V and 0 bases from J, with 6 bases between. CDR3 length: 14 residues. Per germline, CDR1 KGHSH and CDR2 LQKENI. In nucleotides, the CDR3 is TGTGCCAGCTCACCACGGGCCTTGAACACTGAAGCTTTCTTT. It encodes CASSPRALNTEAFF.

This clone was seen only a few times. The germline gene is not matched at one end of the junction; a read error may be the cause. The chain uses TRBV7-2 and TRBJ2-4; 7 nucleotides match TRBD1. Germline-derived CDR1 and CDR2 are SGHTA and FQGNSA. This CDR3 is built from 15 residues. The CDR3 loop is CASSQVDRDKNIQYF. As DNA, the CDR3 is TGCGCCAGCAGCCAAGTAGACAGGGACAAAAACATTCAGTACTTC.

The table lists this clone with a few counts. V gene TRBV5-6 combines with J gene TRBJ1-2; 8 bases match TRBD1. The length of the CDR3 is 15 residues. Germline V gives CDR1 SGHDT, CDR2 YYEEEE. The V segment lost 0 bases and the J segment 4 bases; nucleotides outside the gene matches: 5. The CDR3 nucleotides are TGTGCCAGCAGCTTGGCCGCCGGGACAGGCTATGGCTACACCTTC. It specifies CASSLAAGTGYGYTF.

There are a few counts of this clone. V is TRBV6-1 and J is TRBJ2-1; D is perhaps TRBD1 (5 bases). Germline V gives CDR1 MNHNS, CDR2 SASEGT. V lost 4 bases to trimming and J lost 0 bases, with 13 bases between them. This CDR3 region has 16 residues. DNA for the CDR3: TGTGCCAGCAGTGGGGCGGACACCAGCTCCTACAATGAGCAGTTCTTC. This sequence encodes CASSGADTSSYNEQFF.

The V call is TRBV12-5, the J call TRBJ1-5, with D unresolved. This CDR3 region has 13 residues. Between the trimmed V and J ends, which lost 1 base and 11 bases, there was a span of 12 bases. The germline V gene encodes CDR1 LGHNT and CDR2 FRNRAP. CDR3 nucleotides: TGTGCTAGTGGTTTGGACCGGGATGGGGCCCAGCATTTT. This codes for CASGLDRDGAQHF.

V usage is TRBV7-6 and J usage is TRBJ2-1, with D possibly being TRBD2 (5 bases). CDR3 length equals 15 residues. V lost 2 bases, J lost 7 bases, and 15 bases lay in between. Germline CDR1 reads SGHVS; CDR2 reads FNYEAQ. CDR3 amino acids: CASSLITGTGNEQFF. The CDR3 coding sequence is TGTGCCAGCAGCTTAATCACCGGCACGGGGAATGAGCAGTTCTTC.

The J gene is TRBJ2-1, the V gene TRBV12-5; a weak D match, TRBD1 (6 bases). Trimming left V 2 bases short and J 2 bases short, with 10 bases between. The CDR3 is 15 residues long. The V gene's germline CDR1 is LGHNT and CDR2 FRNRAP. CDR3: CASGLQGRTYNEQFF. The DNA for the CDR3 is TGTGCTAGTGGTTTGCAGGGGCGGACCTACAATGAGCAGTTCTTC.

This sequence joins TRBV19 and TRBJ2-6, with a possible D match to TRBD2 (5 bases). This CDR3 contains 15 residues. Trimming took off 3 bases at V and 2 bases at J, with 8 bases between the two ends. The V gene's germline CDR1 is LNHDA and CDR2 SQIVND (reference sequence). CDR3 region: CASSMRVPGANVLTF. The DNA for the CDR3 is TGTGCCAGTAGTATGCGGGTTCCTGGGGCCAACGTCCTGACTTTC.

The chain links TRBV15 to TRBJ2-7, with 12 bases fitting TRBD2. The CDR3 runs 16 residues. The trim removed 1 base at V and 7 bases at J, leaving 8 bases unmatched. Germline V gene data show CDR1 as LNHNV and CDR2 as YYDKDF (reference sequence). This CDR3 reads CATSRALAGGLPEQYF. The CDR3 DNA is TGTGCCACCAGCAGAGCACTAGCGGGGGGCCTTCCAGAGCAGTACTTC. The entire variable domain, with the rest obtained from reference TRBV15 and TRBJ2-7, is as follows: DAMVIQNPRYQVTQFGKPVTLSCSQTLNHNVMYWYQQKSSQAPKLLFHYYDKDFNNEADTPDNFQSRRPNTSFCFLDIRSPGLGDTAMYLCATSRALAGGLPEQYFGPGTRLTVT.

This clone came up a few times. The rearrangement joins TRBV10-3 to TRBJ1-5; D is ambiguous. The CDR3 length is 12 residues. Trimming removed 5 bases from V and 6 bases from J, with 8 bases in between. Germline V CDR1 and CDR2: ENHRY, SYGVKD. The CDR3 nucleotides are TGTGCCATCAGTCCCGAGGGTCAGCCCCAGCATTTT. Its protein product is CAISPEGQPQHF.

This clone was counted only a few times. This chain uses TRBV19 with TRBJ1-5; no clear D gene. CDR1 is LNHDA and CDR2 is SQIVND in the germline V gene (reference sequence). V was trimmed by 6 bases and J by 2 bases, leaving 11 bases between them. The CDR3 extends over 14 amino acids. The CDR3 DNA sequence: TGTGCCAGTAGCCTGCGGCCGGGCAATCAGCCCCAGCATTTT. Its translation: CASSLRPGNQPQHF.

Only a few counts were recorded for this clone. The J gene is TRBJ1-2, the V gene TRBV7-2; no clear D gene. This CDR3 contains 12 residues. Trimming took off 3 bases at V and 6 bases at J, with 8 bases between the two ends. Germline CDR1 and CDR2: SGHTA and FQGNSA. In DNA, the CDR3 is TGTGCCAGCAGCTTTGGGCGGGATGGCTACACCTTC. Its protein product is CASSFGRDGYTF.

This chain joins TRBV5-6 and TRBJ1-4; TRBD1 is a possible D gene (5 bases). V gave up 4 bases and J gave up 0 bases, with 10 bases separating them. The CDR3 runs to 15 residues. CDR1 is SGHDT, CDR2 YYEEEE, per germline. CDR3 sequence reads: CASSARGATNEKLFF. In nucleotides, the CDR3 is TGTGCCAGCAGCGCTCGGGGGGCAACTAATGAAAAACTGTTTTTT.

In this sample, this clone is medium-sized (0.01 to 0.1%). The gene calls are TRBV7-8 and TRBJ2-3, with D unresolved. The CDR3 totals 14 residues. Germline V gene data show CDR1 as SGHVS and CDR2 as FQNEAQ. Deletions cut 2 bases from V and 6 bases from J, with 12 bases between. The CDR3 sequence is CASSLHQALDTQYF. The CDR3 nucleotides read TGTGCCAGCAGCTTACATCAGGCTCTGGATACGCAGTATTTT.

This clone appeared a few times. The chain uses TRBV27 and TRBJ2-7; 9 bases fit TRBD1. Trimming cost V 3 bases and J 3 bases; bases outside gene matches: 9. Germline V lookup: CDR1 MNHEY, CDR2 SMNVEV (reference sequence). The CDR3 covers 16 residues. The CDR3 DNA sequence: TGTGCCAGCAGTTTCACAGGGGGCTTAGGCTACTACGAGCAGTACTTC. Amino acid sequence: CASSFTGGLGYYEQYF.

J is TRBJ2-3 and V is TRBV9; D not certain. CDR3 length equals 13 residues. V was cut by 1 base and J by 4 bases, with 7 bases left in between. CDR1 and CDR2 (germline): SGDLS, YYNGEE. The CDR3 protein is CASSVIAADTQYF. CDR3 bases: TGTGCCAGCAGCGTAATAGCAGCAGATACGCAGTATTTT.

The chain carries TRBV9 and TRBJ2-3; D unresolved. Trimming shortened V by 1 base and J by 8 bases, and 11 bases separated the two germline ends. The CDR3 sequence is 13 residues long. The germline CDR1 and CDR2 sequences are SGDLS and YYNGEE. The DNA of the CDR3 is TGTGCCAGCAGCGTACAGGTTCTCGGTACGCAGTATTTT. Translation: CASSVQVLGTQYF.